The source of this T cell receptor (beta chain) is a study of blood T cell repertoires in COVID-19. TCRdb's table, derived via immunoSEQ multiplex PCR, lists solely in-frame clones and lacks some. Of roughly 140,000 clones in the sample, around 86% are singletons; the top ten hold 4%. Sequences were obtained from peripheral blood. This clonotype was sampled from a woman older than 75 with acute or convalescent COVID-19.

This CDR3 is CASSQGAQETQYF. The CDR3, as DNA: TGTGCCAGCAGCCAAGGGGCTCAAGAGACCCAGTACTTC. V is TRBV11-2 and J is TRBJ2-5; possible D gene TRBD1, 5 bases. CDR3 length: 13 amino acids. CDR1 SGHAT and CDR2 FQNNGV come from the germline V gene. V shed 5 bases and J shed 2 bases, with 9 bases lying between them.